Following are 8 T cell receptor beta chains from one sample sequenced in a study of cytomegalovirus exposure and HLA in healthy donors. Primers included in the PCR were 60 Vbeta and 13 Jbeta primers. Clones were sequenced by immunoSEQ multiplex PCR, and TCRdb holds only the in-frame ones, with some missing. The sample holds around 53,000 clones, about three quarters seen once. The specimen was PBMCs. The source of these receptors is a man aged 18-30 years in good health and CMV-seronegative.

This chain links TRBV6-5 with TRBJ2-7; a possible D gene is TRBD1 (6 bases). Looked up from germline, CDR1 is MNHEY and CDR2 is SVGAGI. V was cut by 6 bases and J by 3 bases, with 9 bases left in between. The CDR3 loop spans 12 amino acids. CDR3 DNA: TGTGCCAGCAGCAGGGACATCTACGAGCAGTACTTC. Its translation: CASSRDIYEQYF.

The chain uses TRBV7-8 and TRBJ1-1; D unclear. Trimming shortened V by 1 base and J by 2 bases, and 8 bases separated the two germline ends. CDR3 length: 14 residues. The germline V gene encodes CDR1 SGHVS and CDR2 FQNEAQ. Written as DNA, the CDR3 is TGTGCCAGCAGCTTAGGGCAGGCTAACACTGAAGCTTTCTTT. It codes for CASSLGQANTEAFF.

J is TRBJ1-1 and V is TRBV30; 8 bases match TRBD1. V dropped 5 bases and J dropped 2; count of bases not matched to a gene: 1. Germline V CDR1 and CDR2: GTSNPN, SVGIG (reference sequence). This CDR3 has 12 residues. The CDR3 nucleotides are TGTGCCTGGGGACAGGGAAACACTGAAGCTTTCTTT. Protein product: CAWGQGNTEAFF.

The J gene is TRBJ2-7, the V gene TRBV14; no clear D. The CDR3 covers 15 residues. Germline CDR1 is SGHDN and CDR2 is FVKESK. V was shortened by 0 bases and J by 0 bases, with 9 bases between the two germline ends. The CDR3 loop reads CASSQDPFSSYEQYF. The CDR3 region has the DNA TGTGCCAGCAGCCAAGATCCTTTCTCCTCCTACGAGCAGTACTTC. The full variable domain, completed using reference TRBV14 and TRBJ2-7, is EAGVTQFPSHSVIEKGQTVTLRCDPISGHDNLYWYRRVMGKEIKFLLHFVKESKQDESGMPNNRFLAERTGGTYSTLKVQPAELEDSGVYFCASSQDPFSSYEQYFGPGTRLTVT.

This clone was observed a handful of times. V usage is TRBV4-2 and J usage is TRBJ2-7; D perhaps matches TRBD2 (7 bases). The CDR3 is 16 residues long. The germline CDR1 and CDR2 sequences are LGHNA and YNFKEQ. Trimming shortened V by 0 bases and J by 3 bases, and 15 bases separated the two germline ends. The CDR3 DNA is TGTGCCAGCAGCCAAGAGACGGGGGGCCAAGGCTACGAGCAGTACTTC. This sequence encodes CASSQETGGQGYEQYF.

This clone came up a few times. The genes are TRBV6-5 and TRBJ1-1; D unclear. Trimming took 8 bases from V and 3 from J, leaving 13 bases between them. The V gene's germline CDR1 is MNHEY and CDR2 SVGAGI. There are 13 residues in the CDR3. The CDR3 bases are TGTGCCAGCCGCCCCTTCGGGGACACTGAAGCTTTCTTT. It encodes CASRPFGDTEAFF.

About this clone: Other DNA sequences in the sample encode the same CDR3. The V and J genes are TRBV13 and TRBJ2-7, with a weak D call TRBD2 (6 bases). With 1 base removed from V and 2 bases from J, the gap between germline ends came to 9 bases. The germline CDR1 and CDR2 sequences are PRHDT and FYEKMQ (reference sequence). The CDR3 contains 14 residues. The CDR3 DNA reads as TGTGCCAGCAGCTTAGCCGGGGGTCCCTACGAGCAGTACTTC. It is translated as CASSLAGGPYEQYF. The full variable domain, completed using reference TRBV13 and TRBJ2-7, is AAGVIQSPRHLIKEKRETATLKCYPIPRHDTVYWYQQGPGQDPQFLISFYEKMQSDKGSIPDRFSAQQFSDYHSELNMSSLELGDSALYFCASSLAGGPYEQYFGPGTRLTVT.

This clone has only one observation. The chain links TRBV25-1 to TRBJ2-7; D is unresolved. Trimming took 2 bases from V and 0 from J, leaving 5 bases between them. Germline V gene lookup returns CDR1 MGHDK and CDR2 SYGVNS. The CDR3 sequence is 13 residues long. The CDR3 DNA reads TGTGCCAGCAGTGAACATCACTCCTACGAGCAGTACTTC. Amino acid sequence: CASSEHHSYEQYF.